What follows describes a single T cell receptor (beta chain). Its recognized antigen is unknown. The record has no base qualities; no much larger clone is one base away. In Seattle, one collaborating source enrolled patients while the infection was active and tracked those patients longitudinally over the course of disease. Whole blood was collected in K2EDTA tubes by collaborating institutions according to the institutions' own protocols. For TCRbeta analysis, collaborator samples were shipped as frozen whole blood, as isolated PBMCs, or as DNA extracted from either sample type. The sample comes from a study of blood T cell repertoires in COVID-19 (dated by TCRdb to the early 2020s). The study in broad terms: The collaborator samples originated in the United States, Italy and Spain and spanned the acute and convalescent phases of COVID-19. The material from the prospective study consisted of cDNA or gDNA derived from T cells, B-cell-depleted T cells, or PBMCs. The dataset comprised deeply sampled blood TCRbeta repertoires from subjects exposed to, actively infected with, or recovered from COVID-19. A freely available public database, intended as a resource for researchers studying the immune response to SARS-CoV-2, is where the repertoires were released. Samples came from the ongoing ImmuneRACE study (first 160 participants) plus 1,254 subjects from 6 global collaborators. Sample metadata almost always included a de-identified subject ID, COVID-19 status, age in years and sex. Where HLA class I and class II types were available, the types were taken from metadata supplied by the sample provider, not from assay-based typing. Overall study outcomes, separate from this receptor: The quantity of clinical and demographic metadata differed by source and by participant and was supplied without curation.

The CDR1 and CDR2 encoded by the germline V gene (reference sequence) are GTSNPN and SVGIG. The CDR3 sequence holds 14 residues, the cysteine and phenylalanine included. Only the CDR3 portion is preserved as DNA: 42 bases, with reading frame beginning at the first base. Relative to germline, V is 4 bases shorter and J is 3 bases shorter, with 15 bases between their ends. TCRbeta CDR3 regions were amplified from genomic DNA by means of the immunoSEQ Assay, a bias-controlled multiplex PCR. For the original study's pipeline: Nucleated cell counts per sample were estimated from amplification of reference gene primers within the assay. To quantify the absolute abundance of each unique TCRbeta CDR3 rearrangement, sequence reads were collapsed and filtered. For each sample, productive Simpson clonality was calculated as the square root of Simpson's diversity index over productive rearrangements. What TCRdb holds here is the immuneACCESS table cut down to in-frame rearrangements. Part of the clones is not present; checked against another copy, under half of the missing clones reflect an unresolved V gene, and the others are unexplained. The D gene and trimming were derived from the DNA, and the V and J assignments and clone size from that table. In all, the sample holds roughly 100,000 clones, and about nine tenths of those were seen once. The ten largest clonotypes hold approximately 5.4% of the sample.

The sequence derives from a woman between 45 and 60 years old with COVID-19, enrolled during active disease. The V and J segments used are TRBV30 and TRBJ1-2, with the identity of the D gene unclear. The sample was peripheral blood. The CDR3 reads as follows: CAWTLGRVDYGYTF. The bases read TGTGCCTGGACCCTGGGTCGGGTTGACTATGGCTACACCTTC.